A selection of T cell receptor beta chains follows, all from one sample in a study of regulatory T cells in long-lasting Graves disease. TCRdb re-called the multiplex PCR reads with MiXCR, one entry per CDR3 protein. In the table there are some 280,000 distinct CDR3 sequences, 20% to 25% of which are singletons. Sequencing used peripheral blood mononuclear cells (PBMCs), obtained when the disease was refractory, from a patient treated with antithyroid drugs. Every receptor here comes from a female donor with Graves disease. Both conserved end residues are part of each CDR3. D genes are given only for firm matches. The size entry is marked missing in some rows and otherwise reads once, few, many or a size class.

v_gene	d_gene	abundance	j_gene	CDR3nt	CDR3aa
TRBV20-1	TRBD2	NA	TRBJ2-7	TGCAGTGCCCTGAAGCGGGAGTCCTACGAGCAGTACTTC	CSALKRESYEQYF
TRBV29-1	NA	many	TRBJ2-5	TGCAGCGTTGAACCTAGCGTCCAAGAGACCCAGTACTTC	CSVEPSVQETQYF
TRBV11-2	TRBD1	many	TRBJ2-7	TGTGCCAGCAGCCAGACAGGGGGGTCCTACGAGCAGTACTTC	CASSQTGGSYEQYF
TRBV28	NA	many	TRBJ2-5	TGTGCCAGCAGTTGGCAGGACAGCCAAGAGACCCAGTACTTC	CASSWQDSQETQYF
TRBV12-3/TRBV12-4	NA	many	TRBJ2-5	TGTGCCAGCAGACCCACAGTCGGGGAGACCCAGTACTTC	CASRPTVGETQYF
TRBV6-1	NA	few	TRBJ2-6	TGTGCCAGCAGTGGGTTCAGCCCGATCTCTGGGGCCAACGTCCTGACTTTC	CASSGFSPISGANVLTF
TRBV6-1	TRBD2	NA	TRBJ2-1	TGTGCCAGCAGTGACGGGGGGGCTAGTATCTACAATGAGCAGTTCTTC	CASSDGGASIYNEQFF
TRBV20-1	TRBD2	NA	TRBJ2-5	TGCAGTGCTAGAGATTGGGCTAGCGGGAGGGGAGAGACCCAGTACTTC	CSARDWASGRGETQYF
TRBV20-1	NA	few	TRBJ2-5	TGCAGTGCTAGACAGCAAGAGACCCAGTACTTC	CSARQQETQYF
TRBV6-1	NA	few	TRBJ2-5	TGTGCCAGCAGCCTTGGGTTTACACCGCAAGAGACCCAGTACTTC	CASSLGFTPQETQYF
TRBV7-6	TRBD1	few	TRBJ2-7	TGTGCCAGCAGCTTAGTTACCACCGGGACAGTAGTCGGCGAGCAGTACTTC	CASSLVTTGTVVGEQYF
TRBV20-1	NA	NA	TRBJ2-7	TGCAGTGCTAGAGTTACAGCCGGCTACGAGCAGTACTTC	CSARVTAGYEQYF
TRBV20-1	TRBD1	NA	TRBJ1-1	TGCAGTGCTAGAGATCGAGGGTCACAGGGGGACACTGAAGCTTTCTTT	CSARDRGSQGDTEAFF
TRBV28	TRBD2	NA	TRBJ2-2	TGTGCCAGCAAGGGTAGCGGGACCCGGGAGCTGTTTTTT	CASKGSGTRELFF
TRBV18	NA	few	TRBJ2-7	TGTGCCAGCTCACCAATGGTGGCAGGAGCCACGACCTACGAGCAGTACTTC	CASSPMVAGATTYEQYF
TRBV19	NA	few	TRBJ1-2	TGTGCCACACGACGGGAGAATTATGGCTACACCTTC	CATRRENYGYTF
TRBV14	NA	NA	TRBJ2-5	TGTGCCAGCAGCCAATATGAGCGGGAGACCCAGTACTTC	CASSQYERETQYF
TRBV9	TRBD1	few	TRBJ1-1	TGTGCCAGCAGCGTCACAGGGGCCCTAGATGAAGCTTTCTTT	CASSVTGALDEAFF
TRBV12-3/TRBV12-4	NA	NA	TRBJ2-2	TGTGCCAGCACCCCGAGGGGGGGGGCCGGGGAGCTGTTTTTT	CASTPRGGAGELFF
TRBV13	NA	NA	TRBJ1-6	TGTGCCAGCAGCTTAGGTCCGGGTTCGGGTATTTCACCCCTCCACTTT	CASSLGPGSGISPLHF
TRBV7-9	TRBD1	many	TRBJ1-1	TGTGCCAGCAGCCTAGGACAGGGGGCGGCTTTCTTT	CASSLGQGAAFF
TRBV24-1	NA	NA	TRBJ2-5	TGTGCCACCAGTGACACCAAATCCCCGCTCGTAGAGACCCAGTACTTC	CATSDTKSPLVETQYF
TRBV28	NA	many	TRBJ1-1	TGTGCCAGCAGTCTCGTCAGTACCGAAGCTTTCTTT	CASSLVSTEAFF
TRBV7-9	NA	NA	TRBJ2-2	TGTGCCAGCATCGACCGAGCGGGTCAAAACACCGGGGAGCTGTTTTTT	CASIDRAGQNTGELFF
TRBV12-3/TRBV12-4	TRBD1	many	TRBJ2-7	TGTGCCAGGAGGACAGGAAACTACGAGCAGTACTTC	CARRTGNYEQYF
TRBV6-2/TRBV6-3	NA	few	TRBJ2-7	TGTGCCAGCGGACCAGCAGACAGGCACCCCTACGAGCAGTACTTC	CASGPADRHPYEQYF
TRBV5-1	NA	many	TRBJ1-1	TGCGCCAGCAGCCTCAGAGGGGGGAACACTGAAGCTTTCTTT	CASSLRGGNTEAFF
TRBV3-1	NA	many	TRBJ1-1	TGTGCCAGCAGCCAAGGGAACCCAGCTAAATATGAAGCTTTCTTT	CASSQGNPAKYEAFF
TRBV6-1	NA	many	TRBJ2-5	TGTGCCAGCAGGGCCCCCCACTCCGAAGAGACCCAGTACTTC	CASRAPHSEETQYF
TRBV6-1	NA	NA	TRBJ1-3	TGTGCCAGCAGTCAGACACGGATCCGCTCTGGAAACACCATATATTTT	CASSQTRIRSGNTIYF
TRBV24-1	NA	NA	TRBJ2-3	TGTGCCACCGCAGGGGATTGGGCAGATACGCAGTATTTT	CATAGDWADTQYF
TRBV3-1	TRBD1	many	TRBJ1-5	TGTGCCAGCAGCCAAGATGGGACAGGGGGTCAGCCCCAGCATTTT	CASSQDGTGGQPQHF
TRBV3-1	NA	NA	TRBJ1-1	TGTGCCAGCAGCCTAAGGGGCGGCACTGAAACTTTCTTT	CASSLRGGTETFF
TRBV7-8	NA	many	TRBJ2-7	TGTGCCAGCAGCTTAGGATTCGGACAACCCAGCTCCTACGAGCAGTACTTC	CASSLGFGQPSSYEQYF
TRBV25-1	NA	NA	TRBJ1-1	TGTGCCAGCAGTGAATGGGGGAGGGGGGGGCGAGAAGCTTTCTTT	CASSEWGRGGREAFF
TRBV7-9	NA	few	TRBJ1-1	TGTGCCAGCAGCCCACCCCGAGCCACTTTAATGAACACTGAAGCTTTCTTT	CASSPPRATLMNTEAFF
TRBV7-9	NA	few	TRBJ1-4	TGTGCCAGCAGTTTAAGGTCATATGGCGGCGGTGAAAAACTGTTTTTT	CASSLRSYGGGEKLFF